The 19 T cell receptor beta chains listed next were all sequenced from one sample in a study of spatial heterogeneity in lung cancer. TCRdb passed the 5' RACE reads through MiXCR, listing each CDR3 protein once. Among some 22,000 distinct CDR3 sequences listed, about 4.4% were seen once. Indicated time point: sample taken at primary tumor resection. Sequencing used PBMCs, obtained at surgery. These receptors came from a male donor with early-stage non-small cell lung cancer.

This clonotype was counted ten times or more. The rearrangement uses TRBV2 and TRBJ1-3; D remains unclear. Trimming took off 4 bases at V and 0 bases at J, with 13 bases between the two ends. Looked up from germline, CDR1 is SNHLY and CDR2 is FYNNEI. This CDR3 is 16 amino acids long. Here the CDR3 reads CASSVSGPLSGNTIYF. The CDR3, as DNA: TGTGCCAGCAGTGTATCCGGGCCCCTCTCTGGAAACACCATATATTTT.

Ten or more counts support this clonotype. This rearrangement joins TRBV28 to TRBJ1-5, with 9 nucleotides matching TRBD1. From germline, CDR1 is MDHEN and CDR2 SYDVKM. The CDR3 covers 16 residues. V lost 7 bases, J lost 4 bases, and 11 bases stayed unmatched. CDR3 region: CASKRSRDRANQPQHF. In DNA, the CDR3 is TGTGCCAGCAAAAGGTCCCGGGACAGGGCTAATCAGCCCCAGCATTTT.

The table lists this clonotype with many counts. V usage is TRBV28 and J usage is TRBJ1-2; a possible D gene is TRBD1 (6 bases). Trimming took off 6 bases at V and 4 bases at J, with 15 bases between the two ends. This CDR3 is 14 amino acids long. The germline V gene has CDR1 MDHEN and CDR2 SYDVKM. This CDR3 reads CASSPGGPTYGYTF. CDR3 DNA sequence: TGTGCCAGCAGCCCCGGGGGGCCCACCTATGGCTACACCTTC.

Ten or more counts support this clonotype. The chain carries TRBV27 and TRBJ1-6; D possibly corresponds to TRBD1 (6 bases). The CDR3 loop spans 12 amino acids. Trimming removed 8 bases from V and 11 bases from J, with 13 bases in between. CDR1 is MNHEY, CDR2 SMNVEV, per germline (reference sequence). The CDR3 reads CASGLTGPPLHF. CDR3 coding DNA: TGTGCCAGCGGGCTTACAGGGCCACCCCTCCACTTT.

This clonotype was seen many times. V gene TRBV6-2 or TRBV6-3 combines with J gene TRBJ2-1; maybe TRBD1 (6 bases). The CDR3 has 14 amino acids. V was shortened by 2 bases and J by 14 bases, with 19 bases between the two germline ends. Germline lookup yields CDR1 MNHEY and CDR2 SVGEGT. The chain's CDR3 is CASSYLRTRGEKFF. The CDR3 DNA reads as TGTGCCAGCAGTTACCTCCGAACCAGGGGAGAAAAGTTCTTC.

This clonotype was seen repeatedly, ten times or more. The J gene is TRBJ2-5, the V gene TRBV6-2 or TRBV6-3; D is ambiguous. The germline V gene has CDR1 MNHEY and CDR2 SVGEGT. Trimming removed 10 bases at V and 2 bases at J, with 11 bases between. The CDR3 covers 12 residues. CDR3 DNA: TGTGCCACCGCGGAGCAGCAAGAGACCCAGTACTTC. Its translation is CATAEQQETQYF.

This clonotype occurred many times. V and J are TRBV7-9 and TRBJ1-4, with unresolved D. Germline CDR1 reads SEHNR; CDR2 reads FQNEAQ (reference sequence). Trimming stripped 5 bases from V and 0 bases from J, with 13 bases between. The CDR3 consists of 16 residues. The CDR3 bases are TGTGCCAGCAGCCGTCCCCGTACCGCAACTAATGAAAAACTGTTTTTT. Translated: CASSRPRTATNEKLFF.

Only a few counts were recorded for this clonotype. The J gene is TRBJ2-5, the V gene TRBV10-3; D possibly matches TRBD1 or TRBD2 (6 bases each). Germline loops: CDR1 ENHRY, CDR2 SYGVKD. CDR3 length: 13 amino acids. Trimming took 4 bases from V and 4 from J, leaving 10 bases between them. This CDR3 reads CAISVGGTETQYF. As DNA, the CDR3 is TGTGCCATCAGTGTGGGGGGCACAGAGACCCAGTACTTC.

This clonotype was observed many times. The chain has TRBV5-1 and TRBJ2-2, with D uncertain. In germline, CDR1 is SGHRS, CDR2 YFSETQ. V shed 4 bases and J shed 3 bases, with 16 bases lying between them. The CDR3 covers 16 residues. The CDR3 reads CASSPPRDTYTGELFF. The DNA of the CDR3 is TGCGCCAGCAGCCCCCCCCGAGACACCTACACCGGGGAGCTGTTTTTT. The full variable domain, with the rest looked up from reference TRBV5-1 and TRBJ2-2, is KAGVTQTPRYLIKTRGQQVTLSCSPISGHRSVSWYQQTPGQGLQFLFEYFSETQRNKGNFPGRFSGRQFSNSRSEMNVSTLELGDSALYLCASSPPRDTYTGELFFGEGSRLTVL.

This clonotype was recorded many times. V is TRBV6-2 or TRBV6-3 and J is TRBJ2-7; no definite D call. V was pared by 2 bases and J by 6 bases, with 11 bases between. Germline CDR1 and CDR2: MNHEY and SVGEGT. The CDR3 has 13 residues. CDR3 residues: CASSYSSSREQYF. In nucleotides, the CDR3 is TGTGCCAGCAGTTACAGCAGCAGCCGCGAGCAGTACTTC.

This rearrangement joins TRBV29-1 to TRBJ2-1, with a possible D match to TRBD2 (6 bases). The germline V gene encodes CDR1 SQVTM and CDR2 ANQGSEA. The CDR3 sequence is 12 residues long. The germline V and J ends were trimmed by 7 bases and 8 bases, with 15 bases remaining between them. The CDR3 coding sequence is TGCAGCGCGGGGGTCATAGTTCATGAGCAGTTCTTC. Amino acid sequence: CSAGVIVHEQFF.

This clonotype was counted at least ten times. The J gene is TRBJ2-7, the V gene TRBV29-1, with 7 bases identical to TRBD2. The CDR3 is 13 amino acids. V lost 5 bases and J lost 7; bases outside the gene matches: 11. Germline V gene sequence: CDR1 SQVTM, CDR2 ANQGSEA. CDR3 in amino acids: CSVTTGTIREQYF. DNA of the CDR3: TGCAGCGTTACCACCGGGACTATCAGGGAGCAGTACTTC.

This clonotype is deemed medium-sized. The rearrangement links TRBV29-1 to TRBJ2-1, with TRBD1 as a possible D gene (6 bases). Trimming cost V 6 bases and J 5 bases, with 20 bases left between them. CDR3 length: 15 amino acids. Germline lookup yields CDR1 SQVTM and CDR2 ANQGSEA. CDR3: CSVQSGWSGDNEQFF. The CDR3 DNA sequence: TGCAGCGTCCAATCAGGGTGGTCAGGGGACAATGAGCAGTTCTTC.

This clonotype was observed many times. The DNA of the CDR3 is TGTGCCAGCAGCCAAGATACGGGACTAGCGGGAAAAAAGCAGTTCTTC. It yields the protein CASSQDTGLAGKKQFF. V and J are TRBV14 and TRBJ2-1; 13 bases are a match to TRBD2. With V trimmed by 0 bases and J by 11 bases, 7 bases remained unmatched. CDR1 is SGHDN and CDR2 is FVKESK in the germline V gene. The CDR3 extends over 16 amino acids. The full variable domain, its missing parts supplied by reference TRBV14 and TRBJ2-1, is EAGVTQFPSHSVIEKGQTVTLRCDPISGHDNLYWYRRVMGKEIKFLLHFVKESKQDESGMPNNRFLAERTGGTYSTLKVQPAELEDSGVYFCASSQDTGLAGKKQFFGPGTRLTVL.

This clonotype was picked up many times. The V gene is TRBV4-2, the J gene TRBJ2-2; D possibly corresponds to TRBD2 (5 bases). The V gene lost 1 base and the J gene lost 3 bases, with 12 bases spanning the gap. Germline assignment: CDR1 LGHNA and CDR2 YNFKEQ. CDR3 length: 16 residues. Written as DNA, the CDR3 is TGTGCCAGCAGCCAAGCTTCGGGGTCCCACACCGGGGAGCTGTTTTTT. This codes for CASSQASGSHTGELFF.

CDR3 region: CASSQGEQPQHF. CDR3 coding DNA: TGTGCCAGCAGCCAGGGAGAGCAGCCCCAGCATTTT. The V call is TRBV7-9, the J call TRBJ1-5, with D maybe TRBD1 (5 bases). The CDR3 loop spans 12 amino acids. The V end lost 5 bases, the J end lost 7 bases, and 9 bases lay between the germline ends. Germline values: CDR1 SEHNR, CDR2 FQNEAQ (reference sequence). The whole variable domain, remainder taken from reference TRBV7-9 and TRBJ1-5, is DTGVSQNPRHKITKRGQNVTFRCDPISEHNRLYWYRQTLGQGPEFLTYFQNEAQLEKSRLLSDRFSAERPKGSFSTLEIQRTEQGDSAMYLCASSQGEQPQHFGDGTRLSIL.

This clonotype was counted many times. J is TRBJ2-5 and V is TRBV6-2 or TRBV6-3, with TRBD1 as a possible D gene (5 bases). The CDR3 is 18 amino acids. V was pared by 6 bases and J by 1 base, with 24 bases between. Germline V gene sequence: CDR1 MNHEY, CDR2 SVGEGT. CDR3 sequence: CASRTLLGPTPRQETQYF. The CDR3 DNA is TGTGCCAGCAGGACCCTATTGGGGCCAACTCCCCGCCAAGAGACCCAGTACTTC.

This clonotype was observed many times. The rearrangement links TRBV7-2 to TRBJ2-3; D assignment may be TRBD1 or TRBD2 (5 bases each). Deletions cut 4 bases from V and 4 bases from J, with 9 bases between. This CDR3 spans 13 amino acids. In germline, CDR1 is SGHTA, CDR2 FQGNSA. The CDR3 region is CASSSRGADTQYF. The CDR3 DNA is TGTGCCAGCAGCTCGAGGGGAGCAGATACGCAGTATTTT.

This clonotype was detected many times. The chain carries TRBV20-1 and TRBJ2-7, with D possibly being TRBD2 (6 bases). Trimming took 7 bases from V and 3 from J, leaving 10 bases between them. The CDR3 contains 11 residues. Germline V CDR1 and CDR2: DFQATT, SNEGSKA (reference sequence). CDR3 DNA sequence: TGCAGTGGCGGGATAGACTACGAGCAGTACTTC. It specifies CSGGIDYEQYF.